This T cell receptor beta chain comes out of a study of CD8 T cells in ankylosing spondylitis. Regarding the study as a whole: Reactive arthritis synovial fluid and blood previously showed some of these motif variants. A motif of eight highly homologous TCR beta variants was seen as apparently characteristic of ankylosing spondylitis blood. CD8+ disease-linked clones were present at relatively low frequencies in blood.

The TCR beta libraries were generated through quantitative 5'-RACE incorporating molecular barcodes. From the 5' RACE reads, TCRdb called clonotypes with MiXCR, one entry per CDR3 protein. The data show more than 500,000 distinct CDR3 sequences, over 4% seen once. Germline lookup yields CDR1 MNHEY and CDR2 SMNVEV (reference sequence). The CDR3 spans 16 residues. V trimming: 2 bases; J trimming: 5 bases; junction bases outside the gene matches: 11. In its sample, this clonotype was seen many times. Antigen specificity is unknown. This sequence originates from a male donor with ankylosing spondylitis. The gene calls are TRBV27 and TRBJ2-7; 8 bases agree with TRBD2. Sequencing was performed on blood, either unsorted or a sorted T cell fraction (not recorded which). Written as DNA, the CDR3 is TGTGCCAGCAGTTTACTCCCCGGGGGGGGTTTCCACGAGCAGTACTTC. Translation gives CASSLLPGGGFHEQYF.